Below are 15 T cell receptor beta chains sequenced from a single sample in a study of Ad26.COV2.S vaccination and SARS-CoV-2 variants. Treatment given: 15 to 20 received Ad26.COV2.S at low or high dose, single or two shots; a few received placebo; per-sample allocation not given. Samples analyzed were those drawn on day 63 after the first vaccine or placebo injection. The assay was immunoSEQ multiplex PCR, and TCRdb's table has in-frame clones only and misses some. The table shows around 320,000 clones, with around four fifths occurring only once. Sequencing was performed on peripheral blood, taken in a trial of Ad26.COV2.S vaccine versus placebo. Receptor source: a person aged 18-65 years who received the Ad26.COV2.S COVID-19 vaccine or a placebo.

The chain joins TRBV19 to TRBJ2-5; 9 nucleotides line up with TRBD1. The CDR3 has 13 amino acids. Germline V gene sequence: CDR1 LNHDA, CDR2 SQIVND (reference sequence). With 4 bases clipped from V and 9 bases from J, the junction kept 6 bases outside the gene matches. CDR3 sequence (DNA): TGTGCCAGTAGTAAACCGGGACAGGGTCCCCAGTACTTC. Its protein is CASSKPGQGPQYF.

The chain combines TRBV6-2 or TRBV6-3 with TRBJ2-2; 14 bases map to TRBD2. Per germline, CDR1 MNHEY and CDR2 SVGEGT. The CDR3 consists of 18 residues. V lost 0 bases to trimming and J lost 0 bases; unmatched junction nucleotides: 0. CDR3 nucleotides: TGTGCCAGCAGTTACTCGACTAGCGGGGGGGCGAACACCGGGGAGCTGTTTTTT. Residues: CASSYSTSGGANTGELFF.

The gene calls are TRBV28 and TRBJ2-3, with D uncertain. This CDR3 has 13 amino acids. Germline V gene data show CDR1 as MDHEN and CDR2 as SYDVKM. V was clipped by 6 bases and J by 0 bases, with 7 bases between them. The CDR3 loop reads CASSTTSTDTQYF. The CDR3 bases are TGTGCCAGCAGCACAACTAGCACAGATACGCAGTATTTT.

To note about this clone: This may come from a read error, since a much larger clone is one base off. The chain couples TRBV9 to TRBJ1-1; D is ambiguous. The germline V gene has CDR1 SGDLS and CDR2 YYNGEE. The CDR3 has 15 amino acids. Between the trimmed V and J ends, which lost 0 bases and 4 bases, there was a span of 13 bases. CDR3 sequence (DNA): TGTGCCAGCAGCGTAGAGCGTATTATGGGCACTGAAGCTTTCTTT. It translates to CASSVERIMGTEAFF. The full variable domain, with the rest looked up from reference TRBV9 and TRBJ1-1, is DSGVTQTPKHLITATGQRVTLRCSPRSGDLSVYWYQQSLDQGLQFLIQYYNGEERAKGNILERFSAQQFPDLHSELNLSSLELGDSALYFCASSVERIMGTEAFFGQGTRLTVV.

This chain joins TRBV11-2 and TRBJ2-7; the match to TRBD1 covers 8 bases. The CDR3 spans 11 residues. V gave up 4 bases and J gave up 12 bases; unmatched junction bases: 5. The V gene's germline CDR1 is SGHAT and CDR2 FQNNGV. The CDR3 is CASSSGQGAYF. The CDR3 coding sequence is TGTGCCAGCAGCTCCGGACAGGGCGCGTACTTC.

V and J are TRBV5-5 and TRBJ2-3; 7 positions agree with TRBD2. After removal of 5 bases from V and 3 bases from J, the junction contained 9 bases not matched to a gene. Looked up from germline, CDR1 is SGHKS and CDR2 is YYEKEE (reference sequence). The CDR3 sequence is 15 residues long. Here the CDR3 reads CASSRSGAGTDTQYF. The CDR3 DNA reads TGTGCCAGCAGTCGCAGCGGGGCTGGGACAGATACGCAGTATTTT.

This chain links TRBV5-1 with TRBJ2-5, with a possible D match to TRBD1 (6 bases). This CDR3 comprises 14 residues. Trimming removed 4 bases from V and 5 bases from J, with 15 bases in between. Germline V CDR1 and CDR2: SGHRS, YFSETQ. The CDR3 coding sequence is TGCGCCAGCAGCCCAGGGACATTCAGGGAGACCCAGTACTTC. The encoded protein is CASSPGTFRETQYF.

The chain recombines TRBV2 with TRBJ1-2, with TRBD1 matching 7 bases. The CDR3 is 14 amino acids. Trimming took 3 bases from V and 4 from J; bases not matched to a gene: 5. Germline V CDR1 and CDR2: SNHLY, FYNNEI. For the CDR3, the DNA is TGTGCCAGCAGTGACGATCAGGGGGGCTATGGCTACACCTTC. Translating gives CASSDDQGGYGYTF.

The table lists this clone with a count of one. This rearrangement joins TRBV3-1 (or the pseudogene TRBV3-2) to TRBJ1-5, with TRBD1 as a possible D gene (5 bases). Germline CDR1 is LGHDT and CDR2 is YNNKEL (reference sequence). The length of the CDR3 is 14 residues. V was shortened by 5 bases and J by 1 base, with 9 bases between the two germline ends. As DNA, the CDR3 is TGTGCCAGCAGCTACAGGAGGAGCAATCAGCCCCAGCATTTT. This gives the protein CASSYRRSNQPQHF.

This chain connects TRBV27 to TRBJ1-5; possible D gene TRBD1, 5 bases. The V and J ends lost 2 bases and 9 bases respectively, with 8 bases between them. Germline V gene lookup returns CDR1 MNHEY and CDR2 SMNVEV (reference sequence). The CDR3 contains 12 residues. The CDR3 reads CASSLRGRPQHF. In DNA, the CDR3 is TGTGCCAGCAGTTTAAGGGGAAGGCCCCAGCATTTT.

The chain uses TRBV27 and TRBJ1-2; maybe TRBD1 (6 bases). The CDR3 consists of 15 residues. Trimming pared 1 base from V and 4 bases from J, leaving 13 bases between. Germline CDR1 reads MNHEY; CDR2 reads SMNVEV (reference sequence). DNA of the CDR3: TGTGCCAGCAGTTTATATGGGGGCCTGGGCTATGGCTACACCTTC. Translated, it gives CASSLYGGLGYGYTF.

The chain recombines TRBV9 with TRBJ2-3; 14 bases map to TRBD2. This CDR3 comprises 17 residues. The germline gives CDR1 SGDLS, CDR2 YYNGEE. J was trimmed by 0 bases and V by 3 bases; bases with no gene match: 3. As DNA, the CDR3 is TGTGCCAGCAGCGGACTAGCGGGGGGGACTAGCACAGATACGCAGTATTTT. Its translation is CASSGLAGGTSTDTQYF.

The gene calls are TRBV19 and TRBJ1-5, with 9 positions matching TRBD1. The CDR3 sequence is 16 residues long. Germline V CDR1 and CDR2: LNHDA, SQIVND (reference sequence). The V gene end was trimmed by 0 bases and the J gene end by 3 bases; junction bases not matched to a gene: 3. CDR3 in amino acids: CASSIDRDRVNQPQHF. The CDR3 bases are TGTGCCAGTAGTATAGACCGGGACAGGGTCAATCAGCCCCAGCATTTT.

J is TRBJ1-6 and V is TRBV15; D gene ambiguous. Germline V gene data show CDR1 as LNHNV and CDR2 as YYDKDF (reference sequence). The CDR3 contains 14 residues. Trimming took 1 base from V and 10 from J, leaving 11 bases between them. CDR3 DNA sequence: TGTGCCACCAGCAGAGCGGTGGCTCAGTCACCCCTCCACTTT. Protein sequence: CATSRAVAQSPLHF. Together with reference TRBV15 and TRBJ1-6, the CDR3 gives the full variable domain: DAMVIQNPRYQVTQFGKPVTLSCSQTLNHNVMYWYQQKSSQAPKLLFHYYDKDFNNEADTPDNFQSRRPNTSFCFLDIRSPGLGDTAMYLCATSRAVAQSPLHFGNGTRLTVT.

V usage is TRBV19 and J usage is TRBJ1-5; TRBD1 matches at 9 bases. Germline V lookup: CDR1 LNHDA, CDR2 SQIVND (reference sequence). There are 18 residues in the CDR3. Unmatched junction bases numbered 9, after V lost 1 base and J lost 2 bases. The CDR3, as DNA: TGTGCCAGTAGTATAGCGGGACAGGGTTTCGTAGGCAATCAGCCCCAGCATTTT. Amino acid sequence: CASSIAGQGFVGNQPQHF. Full variable domain (missing parts from reference TRBV19 and TRBJ1-5): DGGITQSPKYLFRKEGQNVTLSCEQNLNHDAMYWYRQDPGQGLRLIYYSQIVNDFQKGDIAEGYSVSREKKESFPLTVTSAQKNPTAFYLCASSIAGQGFVGNQPQHFGDGTRLSIL.